A selection of T cell receptor beta chains follows, all from one sample in a study of cytomegalovirus exposure and HLA in healthy donors. Sequenced by immunoSEQ multiplex PCR; TCRdb stores in-frame clones only, minus some. The repertoire holds approximately 84,000 clones, roughly 75% seen once, with approximately 2% in the top ten. The material sequenced was PBMCs. These TCRs come from a man aged 40-50 years in good health and CMV-seronegative. The conserved cysteine and the conserved F or W are not part of the CDR3 here. Size tells how often a clone was seen (once, few, many) or the class of an expanded clone, and some rows leave it out.

clone size,V gene,J gene,CDR3 protein
-,TRBV28,TRBJ2-7,ASSSNEQY
-,TRBV5-6,TRBJ2-4,ASSLGATGMRAKNIQY
-,TRBV30,TRBJ2-3,AWSPPGTRRTDTQY
-,TRBV19,TRBJ2-5,ASRDRQGLQETQY
-,TRBV4-2,TRBJ1-2,ASSQGYREGYT
-,TRBV7-3,TRBJ1-1,ASSSRTQWTEAF
-,TRBV4-1,TRBJ2-7,ASSPASSWLYEQY
-,TRBV10-3,TRBJ1-1,AISEFGNTEAF
medium-sized,TRBV27,TRBJ1-5,ASSLNGQSTGGFNQPQH
-,TRBV5-6,TRBJ1-3,ASSLGQTSLWGGNTIY
-,TRBV5-4,TRBJ2-1,ASSKGGSGSSYNEQF
-,TRBV7-2,TRBJ1-1,ASSLQANTEAF
-,TRBV18,TRBJ1-4,ASSPQQGKEKLF
-,TRBV27,TRBJ2-7,ASSWALGKYEQY